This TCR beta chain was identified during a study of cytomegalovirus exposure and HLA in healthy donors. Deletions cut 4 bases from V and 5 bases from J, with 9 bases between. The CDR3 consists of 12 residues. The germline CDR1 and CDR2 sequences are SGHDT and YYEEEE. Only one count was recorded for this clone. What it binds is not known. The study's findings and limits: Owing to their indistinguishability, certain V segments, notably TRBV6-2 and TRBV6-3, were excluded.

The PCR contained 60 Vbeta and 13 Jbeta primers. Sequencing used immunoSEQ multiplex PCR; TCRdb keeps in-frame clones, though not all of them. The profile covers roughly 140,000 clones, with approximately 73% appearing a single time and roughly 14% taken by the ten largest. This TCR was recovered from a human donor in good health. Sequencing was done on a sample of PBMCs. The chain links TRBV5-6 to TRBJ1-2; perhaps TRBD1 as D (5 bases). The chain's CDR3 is CASSLAGYGYTF. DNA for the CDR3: TGTGCCAGCAGCCTGGCAGGGTATGGCTACACCTTC.